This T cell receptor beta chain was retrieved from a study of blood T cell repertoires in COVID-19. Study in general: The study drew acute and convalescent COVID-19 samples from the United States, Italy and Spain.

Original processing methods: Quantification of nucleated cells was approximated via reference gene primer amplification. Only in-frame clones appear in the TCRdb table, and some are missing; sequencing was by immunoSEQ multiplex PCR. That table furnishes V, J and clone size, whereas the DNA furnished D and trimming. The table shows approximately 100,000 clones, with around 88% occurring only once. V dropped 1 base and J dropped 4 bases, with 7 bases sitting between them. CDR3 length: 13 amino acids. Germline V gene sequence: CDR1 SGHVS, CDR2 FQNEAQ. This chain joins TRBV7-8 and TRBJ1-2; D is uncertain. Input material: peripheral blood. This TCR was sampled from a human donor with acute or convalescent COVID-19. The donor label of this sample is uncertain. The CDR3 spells CASSLETSYGYTF. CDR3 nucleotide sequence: TGTGCCAGCAGCTTAGAGACAAGCTATGGCTACACCTTC.